These 20 T cell receptor beta chains were all obtained from the same sample, sequenced in a study of T cell clonotyping in hematopoietic cell transplantation. Time point given: recipient sample about 28 days before transplant, after cytoreduction. Sequencing was performed with immunoSEQ multiplex PCR; in TCRdb, only in-frame clones are kept and a portion is missing. The table includes about 45,000 clones, roughly four fifths detected once. This specimen was peripheral blood mononuclear cells, taken before stem cell transplant. The receptors were gathered from a man aged 60-69 years with myelodysplastic syndrome. Some clones in this sample may be carry-over from other donors' samples.

The V gene is TRBV11-2, the J gene TRBJ2-7, with 7 bases that match TRBD2. J was trimmed by 7 bases and V by 6 bases; bases with no gene match: 9. From germline, CDR1 is SGHAT and CDR2 FQNNGV. The CDR3 totals 13 residues. Here the CDR3 DNA reads TGTGCCAGCAGTTTAACGGGGGGAGGGGAGCAGTACTTC. This encodes CASSLTGGGEQYF.

The chain recombines TRBV6-5 with TRBJ1-1, with D perhaps TRBD1 (5 bases). Trimming shortened V by 6 bases and J by 3 bases, and 14 bases separated the two germline ends. The V gene's germline CDR1 is MNHEY and CDR2 SVGAGI. The CDR3 consists of 14 residues. CDR3: CASSSSDTYTEAFF. In nucleotides, the CDR3 is TGTGCCAGCAGCTCCTCGGACACTTACACTGAAGCTTTCTTT.

This clone was picked up a small number of times. The chain has TRBV18 and TRBJ1-1; 9 positions agree with TRBD1. The V and J ends lost 4 bases and 2 bases, in that order; junction bases with no gene match: 2. Germline CDR1 is KGHSH and CDR2 is LQKENI. This CDR3 is 14 amino acids long. The CDR3 bases are TGTGCCAGCTCACAACAGGGGGCAAACACTGAAGCTTTCTTT. Protein: CASSQQGANTEAFF.

Remarks on this clone: One end of the junction varies from germline; a read error may be responsible. The CDR3 loop is CASSLGVRAINF. The CDR3, as DNA: TGTGCCAGCAGCTTAGGTGTCAGGGCCATCAATTTT. The chain employs TRBV7-2 and TRBJ1-1, with D maybe TRBD1 (5 bases). Germline V gives CDR1 SGHTA, CDR2 FQGNSA. The CDR3 contains 12 residues.

The chain recombines TRBV11-2 with TRBJ2-4; either TRBD1 or TRBD2 may fit D (5 bases each). Germline CDR1 and CDR2: SGHAT and FQNNGV. The CDR3 has 16 amino acids. V was trimmed by 5 bases and J by 1 base, leaving 15 bases between them. The CDR3 loop reads CASSPRGRAAKNIQYF. For the CDR3, the DNA is TGTGCCAGCAGCCCCCGGGGCAGGGCGGCCAAAAACATTCAGTACTTC. The full variable domain, completed using reference TRBV11-2 and TRBJ2-4, is EAGVAQSPRYKIIEKRQSVAFWCNPISGHATLYWYQQILGQGPKLLIQFQNNGVVDDSQLPKDRFSAERLKGVDSTLKIQPAKLEDSAVYLCASSPRGRAAKNIQYFGAGTRLSVL.

The rearrangement links TRBV14 to TRBJ1-2; D unresolved. The CDR3 has 14 residues. The germline V gene has CDR1 SGHDN and CDR2 FVKESK. Trimming removed 0 bases from V and 4 bases from J, with 9 bases in between. The CDR3 protein is CASSQELRPYGYTF. The CDR3 DNA sequence: TGTGCCAGCAGCCAAGAGTTGAGACCCTATGGCTACACCTTC.

This sequence joins TRBV7-9 and TRBJ2-5, with 7 bases aligning to TRBD2. Germline V CDR1 and CDR2: SEHNR, FQNEAQ (reference sequence). The CDR3 is 13 amino acids. Trimming cost V 5 bases and J 7 bases; bases outside gene matches: 7. DNA of the CDR3: TGTGCCAGCAGCCCAGTAGCTAGCGGGACCCAGTACTTC. Translated: CASSPVASGTQYF. The entire variable domain, with the rest obtained from reference TRBV7-9 and TRBJ2-5, is as follows: DTGVSQNPRHKITKRGQNVTFRCDPISEHNRLYWYRQTLGQGPEFLTYFQNEAQLEKSRLLSDRFSAERPKGSFSTLEIQRTEQGDSAMYLCASSPVASGTQYFGPGTRLLVL.

The rearrangement joins TRBV4-1 to TRBJ2-1, with 7 bases matching TRBD2. The CDR3 totals 18 residues. Looked up from germline, CDR1 is MGHRA and CDR2 is YSYEKL. With V trimmed by 0 bases and J by 2 bases, 10 bases remained unmatched. This CDR3 reads CASSQEPATSHPYNEQFF. Here the CDR3 DNA reads TGCGCCAGCAGCCAAGAGCCCGCGACTAGCCACCCCTACAATGAGCAGTTCTTC.

This chain connects TRBV10-3 to TRBJ1-6; 8 bases align to TRBD1. The CDR3 has 14 amino acids. V lost 6 bases and J lost 7; bases outside the gene matches: 5. CDR1 and CDR2 from the germline V gene are ENHRY and SYGVKD. CDR3 region: CAIRQGAENSPLHF. The CDR3 region has the DNA TGTGCCATCAGGCAGGGGGCGGAAAATTCACCCCTCCACTTT.

This sequence joins TRBV27 and TRBJ2-5; D possibly matches TRBD1 or TRBD2 (5 bases each). This CDR3 spans 14 amino acids. Looked up from germline, CDR1 is MNHEY and CDR2 is SMNVEV (reference sequence). V lost 6 bases and J lost 2, with 13 bases in between. For the CDR3, the DNA is TGTGCCAGCAGCCCGGGACGTCTACAAGAGACCCAGTACTTC. Its translation: CASSPGRLQETQYF.

This clone has only a few counts. J is TRBJ1-1 and V is TRBV5-8; 9 nucleotides agree with TRBD1. V trimming: 1 base; J trimming: 12 bases; junction bases outside the gene matches: 13. Per the germline V gene, CDR1 is SGHTS and CDR2 is YDEGEE. The CDR3 contains 15 residues. The CDR3 nucleotides read TGTGCCAGCAGCTTGTTGACAGGGGGAGTGTCTGATACTTTCTTT. Encoded protein: CASSLLTGGVSDTFF.

The chain joins TRBV4-2 to TRBJ1-5, with D possibly TRBD1 on 6 matching bases. The CDR3 consists of 16 residues. CDR1 is LGHNA and CDR2 is YNFKEQ in the germline V gene. The ends were cut back, 1 base at V and 3 bases at J, with 13 bases in the middle. This chain's CDR3 is CASSQGGHPLNQPQHF. As DNA, the CDR3 is TGTGCCAGCAGCCAAGGGGGACATCCTCTCAATCAGCCCCAGCATTTT.

CDR3 protein: CASSYSGGGALNEQFF. The CDR3 DNA is TGTGCCAGCAGTTACTCGGGCGGGGGGGCACTTAATGAGCAGTTCTTC. The chain joins TRBV6-5 to TRBJ2-1, with 9 bases fitting TRBD2. The CDR3 consists of 16 residues. J lost 7 bases, V lost 0 bases, and 7 bases had no gene match. Germline CDR1 reads MNHEY; CDR2 reads SVGAGI.

The V gene is TRBV5-1, the J gene TRBJ2-1, with TRBD2 matching 10 bases. The germline V gene has CDR1 SGHRS and CDR2 YFSETQ. V was clipped by 4 bases and J by 3 bases; unmatched bases: 1. The CDR3 is 14 residues long. CDR3 DNA sequence: TGCGCCAGCAGCCCTAGCGGGGGCTACAATGAGCAGTTCTTC. Translated: CASSPSGGYNEQFF.

V is TRBV5-1 and J is TRBJ1-6; D gene uncertain. The germline V gene has CDR1 SGHRS and CDR2 YFSETQ. The V and J ends lost 5 bases and 3 bases respectively, with 6 bases between them. This CDR3 comprises 13 residues. The CDR3 sequence is CASSESYNSPLHF. The CDR3 coding sequence is TGCGCCAGCAGTGAGAGCTATAATTCACCCCTCCACTTT.

With respect to this clone: The same CDR3 arises from other DNA sequences in this sample as well. This chain joins TRBV5-1 and TRBJ2-5, with D possibly being TRBD1 or TRBD2 (6 bases each). The V and J ends lost 5 bases and 0 bases respectively, with 11 bases between them. The CDR3 consists of 14 residues. Germline CDR1 SGHRS, CDR2 YFSETQ. This CDR3 reads CASRSRGDQETQYF. The CDR3 region has the DNA TGCGCCAGCAGGTCAAGGGGGGACCAAGAGACCCAGTACTTC.

The J gene is TRBJ1-4, the V gene TRBV7-8, with D possibly being TRBD1 (6 bases). V lost 5 bases to trimming and J lost 4 bases, with 8 bases between them. The CDR3 is made up of 13 amino acids. Germline assignment: CDR1 SGHVS and CDR2 FQNEAQ. DNA of the CDR3: TGTGCCAGCAGCAGGACAGTTAATGAAAAACTGTTTTTT. It yields the protein CASSRTVNEKLFF.

In this sample, this clone turned up a few times. The chain recombines TRBV9 with TRBJ2-2; D unclear. The germline V gene encodes CDR1 SGDLS and CDR2 YYNGEE. CDR3 length: 14 amino acids. The V gene lost 3 bases and the J gene lost 0 bases, with 6 bases spanning the gap. The chain's CDR3 is CASSGRANTGELFF. CDR3 sequence (DNA): TGTGCCAGCAGCGGTAGGGCGAACACCGGGGAGCTGTTTTTT.

The CDR3 bases are TGTGCCAGCAGTGATTCGTATAGTCCCAATGAGCAGTTCTTC. Translation gives CASSDSYSPNEQFF. The rearrangement joins TRBV2 to TRBJ2-1; the D is unclear. V was clipped by 3 bases and J by 6 bases, with 12 bases between them. Germline-derived CDR1 and CDR2 are SNHLY and FYNNEI. The CDR3 is 14 residues long.

This chain connects TRBV28 to TRBJ1-2; 9 bases are shared with TRBD1. The CDR3 has 14 residues. CDR1 and CDR2 (germline): MDHEN, SYDVKM. J lost 4 bases, V lost 3 bases, and 3 bases had no gene match. CDR3 in amino acids: CASSLGQGTYGYTF. The CDR3 DNA is TGTGCCAGCAGTTTGGGACAGGGAACCTATGGCTACACCTTC.